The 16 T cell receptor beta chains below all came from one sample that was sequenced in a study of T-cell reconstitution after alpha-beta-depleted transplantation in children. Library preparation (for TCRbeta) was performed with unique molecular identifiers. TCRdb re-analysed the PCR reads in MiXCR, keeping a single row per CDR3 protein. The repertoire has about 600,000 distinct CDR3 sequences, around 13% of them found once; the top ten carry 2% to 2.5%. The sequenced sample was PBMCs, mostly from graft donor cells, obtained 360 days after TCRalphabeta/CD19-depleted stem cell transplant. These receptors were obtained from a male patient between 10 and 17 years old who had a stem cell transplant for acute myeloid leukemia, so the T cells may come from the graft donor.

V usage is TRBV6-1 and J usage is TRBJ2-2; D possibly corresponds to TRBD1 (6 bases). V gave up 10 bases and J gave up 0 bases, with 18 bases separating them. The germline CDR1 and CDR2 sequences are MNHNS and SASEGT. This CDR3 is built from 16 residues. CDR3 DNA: TGTGCCAACAGCAGGAACAGGGTAGCGAACACCGGGGAGCTGTTTTTT. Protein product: CANSRNRVANTGELFF.

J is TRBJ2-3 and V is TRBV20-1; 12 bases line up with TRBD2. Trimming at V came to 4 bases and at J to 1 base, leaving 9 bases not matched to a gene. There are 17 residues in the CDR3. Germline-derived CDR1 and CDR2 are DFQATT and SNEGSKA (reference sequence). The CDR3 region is CSATRLAGEGGTDTQYF. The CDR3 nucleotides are TGCAGTGCTACCCGACTAGCGGGAGAGGGTGGCACAGATACGCAGTATTTT.

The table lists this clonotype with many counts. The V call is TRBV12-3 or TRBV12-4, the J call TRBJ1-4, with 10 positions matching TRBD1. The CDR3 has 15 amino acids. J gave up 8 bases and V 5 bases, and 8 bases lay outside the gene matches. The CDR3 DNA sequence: TGTGCCAGCAGTCTCCGACAGGGGGCTTGGGAAAAACTGTTTTTT. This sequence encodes CASSLRQGAWEKLFF.

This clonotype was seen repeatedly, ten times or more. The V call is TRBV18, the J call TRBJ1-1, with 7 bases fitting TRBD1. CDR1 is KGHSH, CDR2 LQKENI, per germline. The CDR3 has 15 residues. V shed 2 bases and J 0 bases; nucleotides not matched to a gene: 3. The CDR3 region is CASSPGRGVNTEAFF. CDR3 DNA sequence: TGTGCCAGCTCACCAGGCAGGGGGGTGAACACTGAAGCTTTCTTT.

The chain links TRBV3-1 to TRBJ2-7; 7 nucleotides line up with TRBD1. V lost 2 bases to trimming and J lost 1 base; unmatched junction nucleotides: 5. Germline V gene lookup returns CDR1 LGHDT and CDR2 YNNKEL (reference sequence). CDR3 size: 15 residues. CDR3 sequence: CASSQHPGQSYEQYF. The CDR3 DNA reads TGTGCCAGCAGCCAACACCCGGGACAGTCCTACGAGCAGTACTTC.

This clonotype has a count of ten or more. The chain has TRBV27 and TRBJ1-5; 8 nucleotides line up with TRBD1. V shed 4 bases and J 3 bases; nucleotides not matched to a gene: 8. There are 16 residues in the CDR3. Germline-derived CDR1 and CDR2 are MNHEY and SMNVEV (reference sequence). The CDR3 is CASSSKRDRINQPQHF. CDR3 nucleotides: TGTGCCAGCAGTTCTAAACGGGACAGGATCAATCAGCCCCAGCATTTT.

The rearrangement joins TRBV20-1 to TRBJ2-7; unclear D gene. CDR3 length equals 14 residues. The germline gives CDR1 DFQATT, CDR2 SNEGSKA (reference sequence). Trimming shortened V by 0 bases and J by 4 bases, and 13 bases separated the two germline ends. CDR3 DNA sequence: TGCAGTGCTAGAGATCTTGCGAAGCGTTACGAGCAGTACTTC. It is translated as CSARDLAKRYEQYF.

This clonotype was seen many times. CDR3 bases: TGTGCCACCAGTTTAGGGTACGAGCAGTACTTC. This translates into CATSLGYEQYF. The rearrangement links TRBV15 to TRBJ2-7; no clear D. The V end was cut by 6 bases, the J end by 4 bases, with 7 bases between. The germline V gene has CDR1 LNHNV and CDR2 YYDKDF (reference sequence). The CDR3 totals 11 residues.

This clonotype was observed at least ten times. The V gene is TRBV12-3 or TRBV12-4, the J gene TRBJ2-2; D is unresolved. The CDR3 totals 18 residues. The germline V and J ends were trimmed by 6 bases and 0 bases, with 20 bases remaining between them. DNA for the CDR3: TGTGCCAGCAGCCCGAGGCCATCCGCGTTGGCGAACACCGGGGAGCTGTTTTTT. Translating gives CASSPRPSALANTGELFF.

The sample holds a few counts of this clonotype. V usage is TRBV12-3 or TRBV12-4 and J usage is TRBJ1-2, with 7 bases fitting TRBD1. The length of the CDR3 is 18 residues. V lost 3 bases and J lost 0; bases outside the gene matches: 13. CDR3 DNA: TGTGCCAGCAGTTTGACAAACAGGGGACCCAACTCTAACTATGGCTACACCTTC. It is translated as CASSLTNRGPNSNYGYTF.

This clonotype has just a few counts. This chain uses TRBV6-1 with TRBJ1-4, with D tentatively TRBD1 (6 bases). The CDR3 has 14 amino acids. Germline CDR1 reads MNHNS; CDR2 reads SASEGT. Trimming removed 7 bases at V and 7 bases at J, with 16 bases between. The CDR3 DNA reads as TGTGCCAGCAACCGAGGGGGGGTTGGTGAAAAACTGTTTTTT. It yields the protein CASNRGGVGEKLFF.

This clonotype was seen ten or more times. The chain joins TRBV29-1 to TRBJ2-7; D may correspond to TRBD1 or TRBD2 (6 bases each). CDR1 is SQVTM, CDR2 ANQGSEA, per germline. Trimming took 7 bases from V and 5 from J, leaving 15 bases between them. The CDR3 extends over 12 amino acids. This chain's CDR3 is CSGRAGGHEQYF. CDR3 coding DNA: TGCAGCGGTAGAGCTGGGGGGCACGAGCAGTACTTC.

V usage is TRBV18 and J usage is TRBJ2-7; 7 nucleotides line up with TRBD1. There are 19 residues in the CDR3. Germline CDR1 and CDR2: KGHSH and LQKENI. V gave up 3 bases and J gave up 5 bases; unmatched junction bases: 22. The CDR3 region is CASSPPGQNPFGPEDEQYF. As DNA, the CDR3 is TGTGCCAGCTCACCCCCGGGACAGAACCCATTCGGACCGGAGGACGAGCAGTACTTC.

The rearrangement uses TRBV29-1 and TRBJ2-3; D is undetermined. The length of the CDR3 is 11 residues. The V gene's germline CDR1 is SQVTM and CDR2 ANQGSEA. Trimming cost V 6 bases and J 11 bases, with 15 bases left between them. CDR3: CSVLYLVGQYF. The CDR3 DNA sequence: TGCAGCGTCCTTTATCTCGTTGGGCAGTATTTT.

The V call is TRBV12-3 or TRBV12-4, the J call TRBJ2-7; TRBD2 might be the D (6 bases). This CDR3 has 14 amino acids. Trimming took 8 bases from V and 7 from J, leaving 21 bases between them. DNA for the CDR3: TGTGCCAGCCGGTGGAGTTCGGGGGATCGGGAGCAGTACTTC. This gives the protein CASRWSSGDREQYF.

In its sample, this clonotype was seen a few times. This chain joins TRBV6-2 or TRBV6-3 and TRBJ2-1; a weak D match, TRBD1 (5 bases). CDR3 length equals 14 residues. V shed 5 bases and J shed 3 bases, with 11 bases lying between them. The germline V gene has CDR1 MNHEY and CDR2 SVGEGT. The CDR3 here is CASSTGEFYNEQFF. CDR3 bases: TGTGCCAGCAGTACAGGAGAGTTCTACAATGAGCAGTTCTTC.